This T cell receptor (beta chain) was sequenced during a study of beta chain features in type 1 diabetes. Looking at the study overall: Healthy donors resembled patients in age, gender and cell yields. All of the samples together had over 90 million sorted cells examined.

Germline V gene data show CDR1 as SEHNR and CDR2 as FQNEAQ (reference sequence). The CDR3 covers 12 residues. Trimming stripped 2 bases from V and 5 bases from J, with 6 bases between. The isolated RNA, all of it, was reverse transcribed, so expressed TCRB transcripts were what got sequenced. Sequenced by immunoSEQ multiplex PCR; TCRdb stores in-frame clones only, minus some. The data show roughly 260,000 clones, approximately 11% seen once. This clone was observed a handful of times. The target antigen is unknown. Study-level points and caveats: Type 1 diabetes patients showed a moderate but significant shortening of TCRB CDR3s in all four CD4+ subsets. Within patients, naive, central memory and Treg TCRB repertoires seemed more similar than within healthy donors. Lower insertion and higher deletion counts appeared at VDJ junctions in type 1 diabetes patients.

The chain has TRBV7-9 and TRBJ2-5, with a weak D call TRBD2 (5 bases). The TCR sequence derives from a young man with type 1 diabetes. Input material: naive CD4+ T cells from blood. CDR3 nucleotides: TGTGCCAGCAGCTTATGGGAGGAGACCCAGTACTTC. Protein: CASSLWEETQYF. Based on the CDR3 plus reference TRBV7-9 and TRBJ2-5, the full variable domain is DTGVSQNPRHKITKRGQNVTFRCDPISEHNRLYWYRQTLGQGPEFLTYFQNEAQLEKSRLLSDRFSAERPKGSFSTLEIQRTEQGDSAMYLCASSLWEETQYFGPGTRLLVL.